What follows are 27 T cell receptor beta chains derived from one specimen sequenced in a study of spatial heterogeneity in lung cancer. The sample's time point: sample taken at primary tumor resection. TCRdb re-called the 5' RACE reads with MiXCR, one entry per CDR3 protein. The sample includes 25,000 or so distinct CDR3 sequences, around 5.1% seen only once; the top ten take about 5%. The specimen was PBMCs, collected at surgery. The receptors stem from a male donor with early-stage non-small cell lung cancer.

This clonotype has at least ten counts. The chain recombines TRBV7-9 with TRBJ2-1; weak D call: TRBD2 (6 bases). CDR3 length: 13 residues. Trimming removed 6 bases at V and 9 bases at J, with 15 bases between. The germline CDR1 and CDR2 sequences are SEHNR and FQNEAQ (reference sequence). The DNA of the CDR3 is TGTGCCAGCAGGTTGAGTAGCGGTAGTGAGCAGTTCTTC. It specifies CASRLSSGSEQFF.

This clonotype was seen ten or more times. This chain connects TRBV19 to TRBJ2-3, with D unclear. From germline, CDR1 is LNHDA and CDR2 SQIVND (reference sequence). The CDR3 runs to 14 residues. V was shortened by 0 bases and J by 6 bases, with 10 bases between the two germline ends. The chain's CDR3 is CASSIDPTADTQYF. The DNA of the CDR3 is TGTGCCAGTAGTATAGATCCAACGGCCGATACGCAGTATTTT.

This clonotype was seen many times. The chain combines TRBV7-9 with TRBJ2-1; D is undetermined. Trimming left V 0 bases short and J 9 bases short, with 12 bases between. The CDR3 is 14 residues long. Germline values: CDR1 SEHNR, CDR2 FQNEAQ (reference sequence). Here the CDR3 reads CASSLARSLGEQFF. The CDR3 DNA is TGTGCCAGCAGCTTAGCGCGGTCGTTGGGTGAGCAGTTCTTC.

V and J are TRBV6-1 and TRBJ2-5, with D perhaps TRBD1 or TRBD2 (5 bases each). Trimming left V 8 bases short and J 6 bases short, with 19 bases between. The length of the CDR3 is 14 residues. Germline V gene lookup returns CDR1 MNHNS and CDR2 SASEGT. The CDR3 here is CASGKGSLKKTQYF. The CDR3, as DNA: TGTGCCAGCGGAAAGGGGAGTTTGAAGAAGACCCAGTACTTC.

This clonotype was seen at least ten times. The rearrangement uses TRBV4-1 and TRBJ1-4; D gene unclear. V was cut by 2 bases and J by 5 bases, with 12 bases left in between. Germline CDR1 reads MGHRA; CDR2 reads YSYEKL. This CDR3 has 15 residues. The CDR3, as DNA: TGCGCCAGCAGCCAATACCAGCGGCGGAATGAAAAACTGTTTTTT. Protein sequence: CASSQYQRRNEKLFF.

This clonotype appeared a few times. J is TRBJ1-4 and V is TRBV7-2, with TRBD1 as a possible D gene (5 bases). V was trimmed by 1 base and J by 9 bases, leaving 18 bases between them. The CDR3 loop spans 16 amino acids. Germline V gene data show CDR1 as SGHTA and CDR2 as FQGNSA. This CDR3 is CASSLDPARVAKKLFF. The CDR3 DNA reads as TGTGCCAGCAGCTTAGATCCGGCCAGGGTGGCGAAAAAACTGTTTTTT.

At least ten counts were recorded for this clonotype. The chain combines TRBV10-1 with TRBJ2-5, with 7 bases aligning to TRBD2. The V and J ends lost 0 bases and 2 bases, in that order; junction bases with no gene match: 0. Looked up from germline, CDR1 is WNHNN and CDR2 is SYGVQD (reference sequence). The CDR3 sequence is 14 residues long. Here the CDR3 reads CASSESGGQETQYF. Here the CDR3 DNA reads TGCGCCAGCAGTGAGTCCGGGGGGCAAGAGACCCAGTACTTC.

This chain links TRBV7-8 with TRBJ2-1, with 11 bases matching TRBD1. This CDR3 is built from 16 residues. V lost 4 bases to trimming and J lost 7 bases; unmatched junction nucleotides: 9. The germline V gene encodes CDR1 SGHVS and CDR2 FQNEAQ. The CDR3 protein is CASSSGQGAAWNEQFF. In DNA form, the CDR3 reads TGTGCCAGCAGCTCCGGACAGGGGGCGGCCTGGAATGAGCAGTTCTTC.

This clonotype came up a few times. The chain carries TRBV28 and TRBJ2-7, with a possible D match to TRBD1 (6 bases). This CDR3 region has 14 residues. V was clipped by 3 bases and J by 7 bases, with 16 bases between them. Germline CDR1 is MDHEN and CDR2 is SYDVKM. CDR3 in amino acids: CASSLGAGPTEQYF. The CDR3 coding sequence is TGTGCCAGCAGTTTGGGGGCGGGTCCCACAGAGCAGTACTTC.

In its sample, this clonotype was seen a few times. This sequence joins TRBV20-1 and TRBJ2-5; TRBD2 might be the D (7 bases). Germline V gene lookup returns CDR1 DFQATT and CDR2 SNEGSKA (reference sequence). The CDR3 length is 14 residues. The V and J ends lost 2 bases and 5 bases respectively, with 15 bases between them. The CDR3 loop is CSARTRGGRETQYF. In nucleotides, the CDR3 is TGCAGTGCTAGAACAAGGGGGGGACGGGAGACCCAGTACTTC.

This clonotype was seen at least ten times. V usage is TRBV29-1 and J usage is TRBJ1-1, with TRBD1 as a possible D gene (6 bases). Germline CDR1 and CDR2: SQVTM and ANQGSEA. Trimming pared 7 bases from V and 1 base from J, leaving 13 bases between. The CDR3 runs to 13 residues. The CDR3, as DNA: TGCAGCGGAGAGCTAGGGGGGAACACTGAAGCTTTCTTT. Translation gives CSGELGGNTEAFF. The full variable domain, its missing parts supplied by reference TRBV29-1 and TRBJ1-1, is SAVISQKPSRDICQRGTSLTIQCQVDSQVTMMFWYRQQPGQSLTLIATANQGSEATYESGFVIDKFPISRPNLTFSTLTVSNMSPEDSSIYLCSGELGGNTEAFFGQGTRLTVV.

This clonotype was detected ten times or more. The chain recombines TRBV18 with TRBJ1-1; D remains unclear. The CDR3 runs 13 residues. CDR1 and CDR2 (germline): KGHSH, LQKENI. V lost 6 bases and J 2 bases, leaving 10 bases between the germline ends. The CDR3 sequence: CASSDSPNTEAFF. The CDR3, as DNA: TGTGCCAGCTCTGACTCCCCTAACACTGAAGCTTTCTTT.

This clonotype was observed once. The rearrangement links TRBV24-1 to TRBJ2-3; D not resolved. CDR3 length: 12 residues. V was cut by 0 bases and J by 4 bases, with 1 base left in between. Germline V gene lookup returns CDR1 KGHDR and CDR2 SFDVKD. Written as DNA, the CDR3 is TGTGCCACCAGTGATTTGGCAGATACGCAGTATTTT. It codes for CATSDLADTQYF.

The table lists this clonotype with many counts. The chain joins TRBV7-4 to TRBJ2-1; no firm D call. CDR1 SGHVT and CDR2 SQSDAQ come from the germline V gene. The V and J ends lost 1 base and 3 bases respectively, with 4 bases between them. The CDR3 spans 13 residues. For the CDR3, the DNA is TGTGCCAGCAGCTTAGGGGACTACAATGAGCAGTTCTTC. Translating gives CASSLGDYNEQFF.

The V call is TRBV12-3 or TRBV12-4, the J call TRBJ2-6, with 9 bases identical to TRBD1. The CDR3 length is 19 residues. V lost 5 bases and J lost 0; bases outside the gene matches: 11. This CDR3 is CASSPNTGTGNSGANVLTF. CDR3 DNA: TGTGCCAGCAGTCCCAATACCGGGACAGGGAACTCTGGGGCCAACGTCCTGACTTTC.

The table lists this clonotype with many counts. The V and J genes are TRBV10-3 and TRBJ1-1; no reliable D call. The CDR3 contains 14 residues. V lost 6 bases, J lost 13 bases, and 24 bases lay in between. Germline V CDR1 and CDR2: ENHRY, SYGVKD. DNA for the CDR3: TGTGCCATCAGCGCACTGCCCCCACCCGAGGAGGTTTTCTTT. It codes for CAISALPPPEEVFF.

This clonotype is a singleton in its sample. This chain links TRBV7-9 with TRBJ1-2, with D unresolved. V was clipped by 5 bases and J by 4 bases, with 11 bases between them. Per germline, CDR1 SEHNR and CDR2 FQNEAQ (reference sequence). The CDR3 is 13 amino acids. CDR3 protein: CASSPDAFYGYTF. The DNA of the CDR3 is TGTGCCAGCAGCCCGGATGCGTTCTATGGCTACACCTTC. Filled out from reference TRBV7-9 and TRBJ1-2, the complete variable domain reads DTGVSQNPRHKITKRGQNVTFRCDPISEHNRLYWYRQTLGQGPEFLTYFQNEAQLEKSRLLSDRFSAERPKGSFSTLEIQRTEQGDSAMYLCASSPDAFYGYTFGSGTRLTVV.

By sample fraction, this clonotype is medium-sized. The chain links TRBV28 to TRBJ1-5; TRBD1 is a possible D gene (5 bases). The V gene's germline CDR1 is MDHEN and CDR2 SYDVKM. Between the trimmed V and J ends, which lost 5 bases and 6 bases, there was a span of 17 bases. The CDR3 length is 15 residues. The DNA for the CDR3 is TGTGCCAGCAGTACGGGTGGGGGAGGATTTCAGCCCCAGCATTTT. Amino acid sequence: CASSTGGGGFQPQHF.

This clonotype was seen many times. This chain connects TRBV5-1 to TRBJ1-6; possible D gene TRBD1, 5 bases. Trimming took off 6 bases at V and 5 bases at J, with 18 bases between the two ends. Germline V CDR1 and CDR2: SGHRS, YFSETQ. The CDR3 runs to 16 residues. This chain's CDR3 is CASKPGSGTNNSPLHF. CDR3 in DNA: TGCGCCAGCAAGCCTGGATCCGGGACCAATAATTCACCCCTCCACTTT.

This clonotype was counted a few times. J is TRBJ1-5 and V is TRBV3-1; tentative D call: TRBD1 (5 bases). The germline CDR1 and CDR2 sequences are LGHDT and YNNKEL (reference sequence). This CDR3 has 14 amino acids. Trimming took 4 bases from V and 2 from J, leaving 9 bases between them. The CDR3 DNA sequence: TGTGCCAGCAGCCTCGGGGCTGGCAATCAGCCCCAGCATTTT. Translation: CASSLGAGNQPQHF.

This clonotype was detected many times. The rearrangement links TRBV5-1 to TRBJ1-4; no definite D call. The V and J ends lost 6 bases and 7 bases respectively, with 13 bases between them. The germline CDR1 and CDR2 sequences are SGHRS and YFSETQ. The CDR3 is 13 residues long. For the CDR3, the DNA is TGCGCCAGCAATGGGGATGATGGTGAAAAACTGTTTTTT. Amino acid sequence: CASNGDDGEKLFF.

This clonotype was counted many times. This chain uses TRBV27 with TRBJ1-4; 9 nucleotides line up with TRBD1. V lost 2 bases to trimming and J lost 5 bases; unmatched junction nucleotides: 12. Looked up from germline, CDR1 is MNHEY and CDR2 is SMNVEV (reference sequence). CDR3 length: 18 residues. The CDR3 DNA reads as TGTGCCAGCAGTTTAACCGGGACAGGGCGTTCTACAAATGAAAAACTGTTTTTT. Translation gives CASSLTGTGRSTNEKLFF.

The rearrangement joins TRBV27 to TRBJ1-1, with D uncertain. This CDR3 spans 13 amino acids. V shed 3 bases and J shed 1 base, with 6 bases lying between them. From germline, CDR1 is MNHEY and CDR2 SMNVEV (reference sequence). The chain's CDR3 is CASSFVQNTEAFF. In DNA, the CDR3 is TGTGCCAGCAGTTTCGTTCAGAACACTGAAGCTTTCTTT.

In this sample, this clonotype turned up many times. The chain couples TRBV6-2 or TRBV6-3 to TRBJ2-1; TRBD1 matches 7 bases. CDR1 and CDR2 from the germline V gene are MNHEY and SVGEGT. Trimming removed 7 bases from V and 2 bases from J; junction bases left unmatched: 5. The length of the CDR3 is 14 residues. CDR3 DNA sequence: TGTGCCAGCACAGGGGGAAGCACCTACAATGAGCAGTTCTTC. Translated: CASTGGSTYNEQFF.

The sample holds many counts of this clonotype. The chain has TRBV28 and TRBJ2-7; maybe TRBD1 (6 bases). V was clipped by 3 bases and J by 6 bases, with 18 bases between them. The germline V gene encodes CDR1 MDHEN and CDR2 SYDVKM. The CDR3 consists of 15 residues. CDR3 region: CASSFGTPPSTEQYF. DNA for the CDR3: TGTGCCAGCAGTTTCGGGACACCCCCCTCTACCGAGCAGTACTTC.

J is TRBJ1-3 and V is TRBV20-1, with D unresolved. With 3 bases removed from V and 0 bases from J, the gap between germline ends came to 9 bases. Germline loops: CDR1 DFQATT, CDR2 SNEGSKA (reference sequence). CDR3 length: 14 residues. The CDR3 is CSASLPVSGNTIYF. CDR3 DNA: TGCAGTGCTAGCCTCCCCGTCTCTGGAAACACCATATATTTT.

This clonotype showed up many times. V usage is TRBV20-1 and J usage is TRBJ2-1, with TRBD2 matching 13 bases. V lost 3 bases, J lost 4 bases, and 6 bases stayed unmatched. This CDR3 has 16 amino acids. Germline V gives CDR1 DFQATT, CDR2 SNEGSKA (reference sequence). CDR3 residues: CSARGLAGPLYNEQFF. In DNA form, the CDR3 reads TGCAGTGCTAGGGGACTAGCGGGACCCTTATACAATGAGCAGTTCTTC.